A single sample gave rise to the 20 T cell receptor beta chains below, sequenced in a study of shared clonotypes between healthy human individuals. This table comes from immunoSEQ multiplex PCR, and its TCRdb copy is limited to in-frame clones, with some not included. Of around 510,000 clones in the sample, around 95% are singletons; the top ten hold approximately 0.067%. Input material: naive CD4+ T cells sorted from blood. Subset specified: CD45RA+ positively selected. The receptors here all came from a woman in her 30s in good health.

The CDR3 DNA follows: TGTGCCAGCAGCTTAGACCTGAGCCCAGATACGCAGTATTTT. Translation gives CASSLDLSPDTQYF. The V gene is TRBV11-2, the J gene TRBJ2-3, with D hard to call. Germline assignment: CDR1 SGHAT and CDR2 FQNNGV. V dropped 0 bases and J dropped 4 bases, with 8 bases sitting between them. The CDR3 runs 14 residues.

CDR3 sequence (DNA): TGTGCCAGCAGTGAAGATGGGGCTGCTGAGCAGTTCTTC. Encoded protein: CASSEDGAAEQFF. The rearrangement links TRBV2 to TRBJ2-1, with D perhaps TRBD1 (5 bases). The CDR3 is 13 amino acids. Germline V CDR1 and CDR2: SNHLY, FYNNEI. The V gene lost 1 base and the J gene lost 9 bases, with 10 bases spanning the gap. Supplemented by reference TRBV2 and TRBJ2-1, the full variable domain reads EPEVTQTPSHQVTQMGQEVILRCVPISNHLYFYWYRQILGQKVEFLVSFYNNEISEKSEIFDDQFSVERPDGSNFTLKIRSTKLEDSAMYFCASSEDGAAEQFFGPGTRLTVL.

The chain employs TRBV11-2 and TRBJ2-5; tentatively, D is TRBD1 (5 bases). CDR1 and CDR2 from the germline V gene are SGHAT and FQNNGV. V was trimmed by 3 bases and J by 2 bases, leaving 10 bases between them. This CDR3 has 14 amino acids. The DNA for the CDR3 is TGTGCCAGCAGCTTGTCAGGGATACAAGAGACCCAGTACTTC. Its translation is CASSLSGIQETQYF.

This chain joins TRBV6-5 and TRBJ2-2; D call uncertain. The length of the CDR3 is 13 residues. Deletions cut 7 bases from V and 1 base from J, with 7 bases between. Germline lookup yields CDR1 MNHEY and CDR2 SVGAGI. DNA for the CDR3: TGTGCCAGCACTCTAGAGAACACCGGGGAGCTGTTTTTT. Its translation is CASTLENTGELFF.

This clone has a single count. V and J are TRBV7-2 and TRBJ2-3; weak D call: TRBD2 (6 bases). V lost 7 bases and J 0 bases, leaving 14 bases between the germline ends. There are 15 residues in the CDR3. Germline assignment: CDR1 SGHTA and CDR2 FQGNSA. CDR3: CASTLWGTSTDTQYF. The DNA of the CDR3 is TGTGCCAGCACTCTCTGGGGGACTAGCACAGATACGCAGTATTTT.

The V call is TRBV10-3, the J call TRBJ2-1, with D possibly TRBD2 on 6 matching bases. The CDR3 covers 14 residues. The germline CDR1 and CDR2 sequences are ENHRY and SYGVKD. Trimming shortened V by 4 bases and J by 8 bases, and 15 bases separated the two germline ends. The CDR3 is CAISALREADEQFF. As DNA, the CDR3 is TGTGCCATCAGTGCTTTGAGGGAGGCGGATGAGCAGTTCTTC.

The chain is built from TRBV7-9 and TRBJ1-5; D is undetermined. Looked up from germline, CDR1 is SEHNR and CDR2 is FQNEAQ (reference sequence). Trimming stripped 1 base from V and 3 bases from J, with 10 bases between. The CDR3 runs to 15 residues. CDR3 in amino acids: CASSLGSAYNQPQHF. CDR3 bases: TGTGCCAGCAGCTTAGGCAGTGCCTACAATCAGCCCCAGCATTTT.

DNA of the CDR3: TGCGCCAGCAGCTCAATCGCCGGGGCGCGGGACTATGGCTACACCTTC. Translated: CASSSIAGARDYGYTF. The gene calls are TRBV5-1 and TRBJ1-2; D might be TRBD1 (5 bases). V was clipped by 3 bases and J by 3 bases, with 18 bases between them. The germline V gene has CDR1 SGHRS and CDR2 YFSETQ. This CDR3 is 16 amino acids long. The full variable domain, completed using reference TRBV5-1 and TRBJ1-2, is KAGVTQTPRYLIKTRGQQVTLSCSPISGHRSVSWYQQTPGQGLQFLFEYFSETQRNKGNFPGRFSGRQFSNSRSEMNVSTLELGDSALYLCASSSIAGARDYGYTFGSGTRLTVV.

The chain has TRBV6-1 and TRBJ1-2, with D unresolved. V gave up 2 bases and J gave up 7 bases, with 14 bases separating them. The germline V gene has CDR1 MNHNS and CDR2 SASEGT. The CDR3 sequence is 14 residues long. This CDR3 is CASSETIRIGGYTF. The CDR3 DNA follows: TGTGCCAGCAGTGAAACTATCCGAATAGGTGGCTACACCTTC.

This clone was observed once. DNA for the CDR3: TGTGCCAGTAAAAAACCGGGACATCTTAATGAAAAACTGTTTTTT. As protein: CASKKPGHLNEKLFF. The chain combines TRBV19 with TRBJ1-4, with D possibly matching TRBD1 (6 bases). The CDR3 totals 15 residues. The germline CDR1 and CDR2 sequences are LNHDA and SQIVND (reference sequence). V was shortened by 7 bases and J by 4 bases, with 16 bases between the two germline ends.

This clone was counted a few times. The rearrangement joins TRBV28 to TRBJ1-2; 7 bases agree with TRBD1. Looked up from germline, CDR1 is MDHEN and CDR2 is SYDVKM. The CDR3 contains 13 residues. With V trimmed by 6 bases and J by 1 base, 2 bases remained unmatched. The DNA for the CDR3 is TGTGCCAGCAGCAGACAGGGTAACTATGGCTACACCTTC. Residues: CASSRQGNYGYTF.

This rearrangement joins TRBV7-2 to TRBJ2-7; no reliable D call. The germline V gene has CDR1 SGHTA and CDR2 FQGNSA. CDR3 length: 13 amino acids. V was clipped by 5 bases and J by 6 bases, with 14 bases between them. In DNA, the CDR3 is TGTGCCAGCAGCGTAAAGGCTACGGCCGAGCAGTACTTC. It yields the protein CASSVKATAEQYF.

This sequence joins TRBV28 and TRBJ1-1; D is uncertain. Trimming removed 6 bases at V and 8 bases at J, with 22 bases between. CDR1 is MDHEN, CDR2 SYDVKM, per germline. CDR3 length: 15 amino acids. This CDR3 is CASSISHSVRVEAFF. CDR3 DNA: TGTGCCAGCAGCATTTCCCACTCGGTGAGAGTCGAAGCTTTCTTT.

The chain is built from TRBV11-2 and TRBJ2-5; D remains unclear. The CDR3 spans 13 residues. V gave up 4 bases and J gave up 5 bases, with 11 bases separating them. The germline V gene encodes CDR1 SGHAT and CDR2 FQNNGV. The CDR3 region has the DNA TGTGCCAGCAGCTCGGGCCAAGCGGAGACCCAGTACTTC. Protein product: CASSSGQAETQYF.

CDR3 region: CASRATGTGVPPGANVLTF. The CDR3 DNA sequence: TGTGCCAGCAGGGCTACCGGGACAGGTGTTCCCCCTGGGGCCAACGTCCTGACTTTC. The V call is TRBV7-2, the J call TRBJ2-6; TRBD1 agrees at 8 bases. This CDR3 comprises 19 residues. The junction had 15 bases not matched to a gene; V was cut back by 6 bases and J by 2 bases. In germline, CDR1 is SGHTA, CDR2 FQGNSA.

DNA for the CDR3: TGTGCCAGTAGTTATTCAGGGTTATCATCCTACGAGCAGTACTTC. Encoded protein: CASSYSGLSSYEQYF. This sequence joins TRBV19 and TRBJ2-7, with a possible D match to TRBD1 (5 bases). Germline CDR1 is LNHDA and CDR2 is SQIVND (reference sequence). The CDR3 spans 15 residues. V lost 5 bases, J lost 1 base, and 15 bases lay in between.

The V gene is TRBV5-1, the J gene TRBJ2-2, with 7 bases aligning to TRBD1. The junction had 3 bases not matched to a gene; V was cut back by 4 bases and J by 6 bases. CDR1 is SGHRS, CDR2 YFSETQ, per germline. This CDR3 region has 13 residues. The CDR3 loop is CASSPDRAGELFF. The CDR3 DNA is TGCGCCAGCAGCCCAGACAGGGCCGGGGAGCTGTTTTTT.

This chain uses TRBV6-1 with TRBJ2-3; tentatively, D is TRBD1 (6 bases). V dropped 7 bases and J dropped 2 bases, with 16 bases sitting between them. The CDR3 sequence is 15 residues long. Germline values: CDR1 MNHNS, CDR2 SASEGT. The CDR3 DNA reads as TGTGCCAGCATTCAGGGGAGTCCTTTCACAGATACGCAGTATTTT. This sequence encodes CASIQGSPFTDTQYF.

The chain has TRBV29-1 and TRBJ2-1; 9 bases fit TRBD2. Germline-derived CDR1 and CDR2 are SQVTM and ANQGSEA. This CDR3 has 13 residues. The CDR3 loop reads CSGRVTSGAQQFF. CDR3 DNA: TGCAGTGGGAGGGTGACTAGCGGAGCGCAGCAGTTCTTC.

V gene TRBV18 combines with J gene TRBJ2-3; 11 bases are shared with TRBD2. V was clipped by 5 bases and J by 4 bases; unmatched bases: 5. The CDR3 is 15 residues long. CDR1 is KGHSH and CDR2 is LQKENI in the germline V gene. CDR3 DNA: TGTGCCAGCTCAGAACTAGCGGGAGTTTCAGATACGCAGTATTTT. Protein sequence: CASSELAGVSDTQYF.